This T cell receptor (beta chain) was profiled in a study of T cells after yellow fever vaccination. Between the trimmed V and J ends, which lost 3 bases and 8 bases, there was a span of 10 bases. From germline, CDR1 is SGHNT and CDR2 YYREEE (reference sequence). This CDR3 is built from 12 residues. This clonotype was observed at least ten times. TCRdb fed the 5' RACE reads into MiXCR, producing one record per CDR3 protein. The table shows about 250,000 distinct CDR3 sequences, with approximately 3.8% occurring only once. This material consisted of PBMCs, taken 15 days after the yellow fever booster vaccination. The V gene is TRBV5-4, the J gene TRBJ2-3, with a tentative D call TRBD1 (5 bases). The receptor was derived from a man in his late teens or twenties who received the YFV17D yellow fever vaccine. Here the CDR3 DNA reads TGTGCCAGCAGCTGGAGACAGAGTACGCAGTATTTT. It yields the protein CASSWRQSTQYF.